The 8 T cell receptor beta chains below were found in one sample sequenced in a study of control samples from healthy donors and cancer patients. TCRdb's copy holds only in-frame clones and misses some; the assay was immunoSEQ multiplex PCR. This table has 90,000 or so clones, about 87% appearing once. The sample was blood. The receptor source for this set is a woman between 70 and 85 years old in good health.

The chain has TRBV19 and TRBJ2-1; 11 nucleotides line up with TRBD2. This CDR3 is built from 15 residues. Germline V gene lookup returns CDR1 LNHDA and CDR2 SQIVND (reference sequence). The junction had 6 bases not matched to a gene; V was cut back by 3 bases and J by 8 bases. The CDR3 protein is CASSMTLAGGHEQFF. CDR3 DNA: TGTGCCAGTAGTATGACGCTAGCGGGAGGTCATGAGCAGTTCTTC.

V is TRBV27 and J is TRBJ1-1, with 7 bases matching TRBD1. Germline V gene sequence: CDR1 MNHEY, CDR2 SMNVEV (reference sequence). This CDR3 is 14 amino acids long. The junction had 6 bases not matched to a gene; V was cut back by 7 bases and J by 1 base. CDR3 DNA: TGTGCCAGCACTAGACAGGGTTGGAACACTGAAGCTTTCTTT. Amino acids: CASTRQGWNTEAFF.

This clone turned up a few times. The chain is built from TRBV28 and TRBJ2-7, with 11 bases matching TRBD2. Trimming at V came to 8 bases and at J to 3 bases, leaving 6 bases not matched to a gene. Looked up from germline, CDR1 is MDHEN and CDR2 is SYDVKM. This CDR3 region has 14 residues. The DNA of the CDR3 is TGTGCCAGCGGTAGCGGGAGGGACCTCTACGAGCAGTACTTC. This codes for CASGSGRDLYEQYF.

This clone was seen only once. The chain couples TRBV5-8 to TRBJ1-3; TRBD1 matches at 7 bases. J lost 10 bases, V lost 4 bases, and 17 bases had no gene match. The CDR3 extends over 16 amino acids. The germline CDR1 and CDR2 sequences are SGHTS and YDEGEE. CDR3 coding DNA: TGTGCCAGCAGCCAAACACCCGACAGGGCGTCTGGAACCATATATTTT. Amino acid sequence: CASSQTPDRASGTIYF.

The chain joins TRBV4-1 to TRBJ2-1; TRBD1 or TRBD2 may be the D gene (5 bases each). The CDR3 has 17 residues. Germline CDR1 reads MGHRA; CDR2 reads YSYEKL. Trimming shortened V by 0 bases and J by 0 bases, and 12 bases separated the two germline ends. The CDR3 loop is CASSQDPAGSSYNEQFF. CDR3 nucleotides: TGCGCCAGCAGCCAAGATCCTGCAGGGAGCTCCTACAATGAGCAGTTCTTC.

The genes are TRBV6-1 and TRBJ1-6, with 8 bases identical to TRBD1. Germline V gives CDR1 MNHNS, CDR2 SASEGT. The V and J ends lost 2 bases and 8 bases, in that order; junction bases with no gene match: 8. The CDR3 covers 16 residues. The chain's CDR3 is CASSESGGAADSPLHF. The CDR3 DNA sequence: TGTGCCAGCAGTGAATCAGGGGGCGCGGCAGATTCACCCCTCCACTTT.

V and J are TRBV12-3 or TRBV12-4 and TRBJ1-5; tentative D call: TRBD1 (5 bases). The CDR3 loop spans 13 amino acids. Between the trimmed V and J ends, which lost 3 bases and 5 bases, there was a span of 8 bases. The CDR3 DNA follows: TGTGCCAGCAGTTTGCTGGGGGATCAGCCCCAGCATTTT. Translated: CASSLLGDQPQHF.

This clone came up once. This chain uses TRBV7-2 with TRBJ1-3, with 9 bases identical to TRBD1. V trimming: 5 bases; J trimming: 2 bases; junction bases outside the gene matches: 13. CDR1 is SGHTA, CDR2 FQGNSA, per germline. The CDR3 consists of 18 residues. CDR3 DNA: TGTGCCAGCAGCACAAAGTCCGGGACAGGGATTACTGGAAACACCATATATTTT. The encoded protein is CASSTKSGTGITGNTIYF. Based on the CDR3 plus reference TRBV7-2 and TRBJ1-3, the full variable domain is GAGVSQSPSNKVTEKGKDVELRCDPISGHTALYWYRQSLGQGLEFLIYFQGNSAPDKSGLPSDRFSAERTGGSVSTLTIQRTQQEDSAVYLCASSTKSGTGITGNTIYFGEGSWLTVV.